This T cell receptor beta chain was captured by sequencing in a study of Epstein–Barr virus B cells in breast cancer (dated by TCRdb to the early 2020s). Background for the entire study: Control T cells were expanded by a rapid expansion method using irradiated PBMC feeders, soluble OKT3 and IL-2 at approximately 200 U/ml, and were collected roughly 10-13 days after stimulation. This single-patient case report examined whether EBV+ B cells infiltrating the tumor shape the T-cell receptor repertoire in triple-negative breast cancer.

RNA was extracted from about 9.8e4 to 1.1e6 cultured T cells using RNeasy Micro or Mini kits with on-column DNase digestion included, and the extracted RNA was checked on an Agilent 2100 Bioanalyzer. What the research found in general, with its limitations: All data came from a single patient described as a first proof of concept, which limits generalization.

The CDR3 spans 17 residues, from the cysteine through the phenylalanine. Only the CDR3 region is kept as DNA, spanning 51 bases read in frame from base 1. At the junction V is shortened by 0 bases and J by 7 bases, with 20 bases in between. CDR1 and CDR2, per the germline V gene, are MNHEY and SVGEGT. This clonotype was seen only a few times. Its antigen is still unknown. No base qualities exist here, and no much larger clone lies one base off it. The library was built by means of 5' RACE. The SMARTer Human TCR a/b Profiling Kit was used to construct TCR libraries from RNA, capturing the full V(D)J regions of both the alpha and beta chains. After amplification, libraries were cleaned up with AMPure XP beads and then validated using the DNA 1000 Kit on an Agilent 2100 Bioanalyzer. Libraries were sequenced on an Illumina MiSeq with the 600-cycle v3 reagent kit, giving 2 x 300 bp paired-end reads. On the authors' methods: Reads were processed with MiXCR and VDJTools; non-productive clonotypes were removed and clonotypes were collapsed by CDR3 amino acid sequence before frequencies were recalculated. CDR3 sequences were matched against the McPAS-TCR database with a Levenshtein distance of 1 allowed, and UpSet plots were generated in R using UpSetR. Clones were called with MiXCR by TCRdb after fastp trimmed the public reads at Q25, and only in-frame beta chains were retained. Rows with a matching CDR3 protein are joined into one entry that keeps the most common DNA and genes. TCRdb assigned the V and J calls; the authors' analysis was not used. The sample records under 2,500 distinct CDR3 sequences, about 15% of which are singletons. The leading ten clones occupy around 30% of the sample.

Input material: tumor-infiltrating lymphocytes expanded in culture. Recombination linked TRBV6-2 or TRBV6-3 to TRBJ2-3, with TRBD2 perhaps the D gene, on 6 matching bases. The origin of this receptor is a woman aged 35 to 49 with triple-negative breast cancer. The CDR3 reads CASSYSRDFLEGNTQYF. The DNA is TGTGCCAGCAGTTACTCGAGGGACTTTCTTGAGGGGAATACGCAGTATTTT.